This record covers a single T cell receptor (beta chain). CDR1 and CDR2 from the germline V gene are SGHDT and YYEEEE. Trimming removed 0 bases at V and 2 bases at J, with 14 bases between. This CDR3 has 17 amino acids. Per the authors' pipeline: Quantification of nucleated cells was approximated via reference gene primer amplification. Measured with immunoSEQ multiplex PCR; TCRdb has only the in-frame clones, and not every one. The V and J calls and clone size come from that table; D and trimming were worked out from the DNA. The top ten hold approximately 3.7% of the sample, which has 200,000 to 250,000 clones, over 70% seen once. This specimen belongs to a study of blood T cell repertoires in COVID-19. Study background: The samples span acute and convalescent COVID-19 from the United States, Italy and Spain.

Enrollees, roughly 18 to 95 years old, lived in approximately 25 US areas. Exposed enrollees had met someone with a PCR-confirmed or clinician-diagnosed COVID-19 case at some point within the 2 weeks before study entry. The chain employs TRBV5-6 and TRBJ2-2; TRBD2 is a possible D gene (6 bases). This TCR was sampled from a woman in her twenties or thirties who had been exposed to COVID-19. Specimen: PBMCs or T cells enriched from blood (not recorded which). The CDR3 loop is CASSLEVGLLNTGELFF. The CDR3 DNA reads TGTGCCAGCAGCTTGGAGGTGGGACTTCTTAACACCGGGGAGCTGTTTTTT.